One and the same sample provided the 3 T cell receptor beta chains below, sequenced in a study of T cells in Graves' hyperthyroidism and ophthalmopathy. Amplification of TCR beta CDR3 regions was performed using RNA transcripts as template. A set of HTBI primers served as the primers for a first-round RT-PCR of the TCR CDR3. TCRdb re-derived calls from the multiplex PCR reads in MiXCR, one entry per CDR3 protein. The table records about 360,000 distinct CDR3 sequences, approximately 25% of them present only once. Sequenced sample: blood. The source is a man in his fifties with Graves' hyperthyroidism.

J is TRBJ1-2 and V is TRBV20-1, with D hard to call. CDR1 is DFQATT and CDR2 is SNEGSKA in the germline V gene (reference sequence). The CDR3 loop spans 11 amino acids. V was cut by 6 bases and J by 8 bases, with 13 bases left in between. The CDR3 loop reads CSAPDPYGYTF. CDR3 coding DNA: TGCAGTGCCCCGGACCCATACGGCTACACCTTC.

This clonotype was seen only a few times. This chain connects TRBV5-1 to TRBJ2-5; D may be TRBD2 (5 bases). Germline loops: CDR1 SGHRS, CDR2 YFSETQ. V dropped 2 bases and J dropped 1 base, with 9 bases sitting between them. This CDR3 comprises 14 residues. As DNA, the CDR3 is TGCGCCAGCAGCTTCCAGCGGACCCAAGAGACCCAGTACTTC. It encodes CASSFQRTQETQYF.

The chain employs TRBV11-2 and TRBJ2-5, with 7 bases fitting TRBD1. Looked up from germline, CDR1 is SGHAT and CDR2 is FQNNGV. The CDR3 is 14 residues long. J gave up 5 bases and V 6 bases, and 9 bases lay outside the gene matches. In DNA form, the CDR3 reads TGTGCCAGCAGAAAGGACAGGTTTTCGGAGACCCAGTACTTC. Protein: CASRKDRFSETQYF.